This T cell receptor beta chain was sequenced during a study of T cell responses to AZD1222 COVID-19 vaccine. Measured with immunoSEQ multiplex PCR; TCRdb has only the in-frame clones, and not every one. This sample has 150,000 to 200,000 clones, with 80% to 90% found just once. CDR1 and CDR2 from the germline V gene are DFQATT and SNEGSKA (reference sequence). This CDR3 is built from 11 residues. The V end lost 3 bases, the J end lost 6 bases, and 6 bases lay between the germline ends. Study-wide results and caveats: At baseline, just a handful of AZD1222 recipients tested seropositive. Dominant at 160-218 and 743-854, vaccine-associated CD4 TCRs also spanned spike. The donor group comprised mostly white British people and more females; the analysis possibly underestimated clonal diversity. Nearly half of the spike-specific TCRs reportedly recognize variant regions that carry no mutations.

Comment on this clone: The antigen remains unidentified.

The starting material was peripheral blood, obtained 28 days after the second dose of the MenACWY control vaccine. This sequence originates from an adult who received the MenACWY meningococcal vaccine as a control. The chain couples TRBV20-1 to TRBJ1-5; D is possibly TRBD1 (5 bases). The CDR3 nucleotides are TGCAGTGCTAGGGGGGTTCAGCCCCAGCATTTT. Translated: CSARGVQPQHF.